This T cell receptor beta chain was captured in a study of persistence of HIV-infected CD4 T cells. Overlapping HIV-1 Gag 15-mer peptides at around 0.91 ug per peptide per mL were used. CD40L/CD69 double-negative CD45RO-high memory CD4+ T cells were collected. Undetectable plasma HIV-1 RNA below 50 copies/mL lasted at least 4 years. Germline CDR1 is WSHSY and CDR2 is SAAADI. Trimming left V 3 bases short and J 0 bases short, with 11 bases between. The CDR3 has 16 amino acids. For this clone: As yet, its antigen is unknown.

Sequencing used immunoSEQ version 4 in survey mode. Data came from immunoSEQ multiplex PCR; TCRdb stores just in-frame clones and leaves some out. The data contain 64,000 or so clones, under 80% of them seen just once; the ten biggest clones take up around 1.7%. J is TRBJ2-2 and V is TRBV10-2; D is perhaps TRBD2 (5 bases). The receptor was derived from an adult man with HIV who was CMV-seropositive. Sequencing used CD4+ T cells sorted from PBMCs after approximately 19-hour stimulation, obtained from a patient who received antiretroviral therapy. As DNA, the CDR3 is TGCGCCAGCAGTGACAGGTCCGGGACGAACACCGGGGAGCTGTTTTTT. This codes for CASSDRSGTNTGELFF.